The clone carrying this T cell receptor (beta chain) has a handful of counts. What it binds is not known. CDR3 and TCR beta VDJ profiling relied on genomic DNA as the template. TCRdb fed the reads into MiXCR, producing one record per CDR3 protein. The sample consists of hundreds of thousands of distinct CDR3 sequences, around a third of them appearing once. Sequencing was done on patients that had shown CD8+CD57+ cell expansion by flow cytometry. The data stem from a study of CD8+CD57+ T cells in acquired aplastic anemia. Per the germline V gene, CDR1 is SGHRS and CDR2 is YFSETQ. This CDR3 comprises 15 residues. V lost 4 bases and J lost 3, with 17 bases in between. Study conclusions and caveats: Patients and controls shared just under 30 CD8+ CDR3 sequences, highly expressed in patients.

The sequenced sample consisted of sorted CD4+, CD8+, or CD8+CD57+ T cells (not recorded which) from PBMCs. The V call is TRBV5-1, the J call TRBJ2-7; the D gene is possibly TRBD1 (6 bases). This receptor was identified in a human donor with aplastic anemia. DNA of the CDR3: TGCGCCAGCAGCACGGAATTTAAACAGGGCTACGAGCAGTACTTC. It is translated as CASSTEFKQGYEQYF.